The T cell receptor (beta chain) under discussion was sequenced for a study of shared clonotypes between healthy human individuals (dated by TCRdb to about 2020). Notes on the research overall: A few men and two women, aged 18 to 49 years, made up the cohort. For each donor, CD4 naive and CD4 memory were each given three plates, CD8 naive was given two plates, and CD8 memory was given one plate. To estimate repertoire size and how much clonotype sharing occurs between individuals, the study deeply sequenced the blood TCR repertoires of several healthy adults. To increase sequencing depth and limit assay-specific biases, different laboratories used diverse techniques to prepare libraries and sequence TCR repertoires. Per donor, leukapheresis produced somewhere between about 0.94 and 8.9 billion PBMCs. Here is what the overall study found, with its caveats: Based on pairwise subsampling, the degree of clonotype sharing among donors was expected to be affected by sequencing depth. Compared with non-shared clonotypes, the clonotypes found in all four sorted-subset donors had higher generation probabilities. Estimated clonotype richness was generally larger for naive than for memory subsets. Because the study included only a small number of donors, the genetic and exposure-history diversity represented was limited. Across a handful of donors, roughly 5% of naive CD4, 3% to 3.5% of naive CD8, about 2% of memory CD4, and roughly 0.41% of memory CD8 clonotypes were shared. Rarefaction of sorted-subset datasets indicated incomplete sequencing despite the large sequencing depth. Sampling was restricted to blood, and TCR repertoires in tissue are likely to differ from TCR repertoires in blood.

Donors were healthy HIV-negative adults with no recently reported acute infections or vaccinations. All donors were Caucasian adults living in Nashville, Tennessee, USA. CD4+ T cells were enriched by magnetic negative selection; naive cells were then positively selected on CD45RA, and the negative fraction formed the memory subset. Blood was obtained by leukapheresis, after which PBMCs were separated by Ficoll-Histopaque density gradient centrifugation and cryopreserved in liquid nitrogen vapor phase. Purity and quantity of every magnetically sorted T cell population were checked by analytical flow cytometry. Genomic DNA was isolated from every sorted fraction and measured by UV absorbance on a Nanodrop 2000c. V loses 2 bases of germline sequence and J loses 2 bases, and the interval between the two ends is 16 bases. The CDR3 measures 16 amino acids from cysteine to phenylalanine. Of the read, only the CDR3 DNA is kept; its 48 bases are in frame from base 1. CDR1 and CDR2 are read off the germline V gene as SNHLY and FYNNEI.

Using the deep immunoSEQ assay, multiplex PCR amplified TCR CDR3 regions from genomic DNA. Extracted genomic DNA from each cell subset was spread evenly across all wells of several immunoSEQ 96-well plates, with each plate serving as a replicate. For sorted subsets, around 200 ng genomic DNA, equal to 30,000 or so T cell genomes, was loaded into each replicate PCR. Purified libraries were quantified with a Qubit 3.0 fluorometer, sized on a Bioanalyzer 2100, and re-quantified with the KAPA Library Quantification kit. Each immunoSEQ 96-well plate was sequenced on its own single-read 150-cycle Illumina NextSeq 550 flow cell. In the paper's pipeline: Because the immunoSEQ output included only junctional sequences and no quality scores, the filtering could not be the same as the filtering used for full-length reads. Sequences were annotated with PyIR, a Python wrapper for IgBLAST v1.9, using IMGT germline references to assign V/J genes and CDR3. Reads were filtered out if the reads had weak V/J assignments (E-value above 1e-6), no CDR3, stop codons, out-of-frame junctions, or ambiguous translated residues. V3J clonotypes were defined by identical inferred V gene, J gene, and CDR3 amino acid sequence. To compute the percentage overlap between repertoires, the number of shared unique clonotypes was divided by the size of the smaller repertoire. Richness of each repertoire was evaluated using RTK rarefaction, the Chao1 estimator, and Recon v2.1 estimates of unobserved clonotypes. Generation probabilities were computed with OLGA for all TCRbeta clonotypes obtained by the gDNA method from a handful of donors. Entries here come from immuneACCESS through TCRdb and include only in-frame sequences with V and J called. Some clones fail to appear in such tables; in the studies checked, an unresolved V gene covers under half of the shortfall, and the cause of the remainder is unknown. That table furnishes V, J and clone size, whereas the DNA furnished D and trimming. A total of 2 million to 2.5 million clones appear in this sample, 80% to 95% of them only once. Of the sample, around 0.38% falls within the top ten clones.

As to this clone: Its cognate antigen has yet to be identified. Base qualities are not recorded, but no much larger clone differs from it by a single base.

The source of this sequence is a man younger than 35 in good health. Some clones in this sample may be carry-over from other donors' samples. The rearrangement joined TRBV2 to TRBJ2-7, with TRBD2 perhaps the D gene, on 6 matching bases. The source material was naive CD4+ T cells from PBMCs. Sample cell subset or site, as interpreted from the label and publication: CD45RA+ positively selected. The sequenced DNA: TGTGCCAGCAGTGAACAAATAGCGGCCATACCCTACGAGCAGTACTTC. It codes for CASSEQIAAIPYEQYF.